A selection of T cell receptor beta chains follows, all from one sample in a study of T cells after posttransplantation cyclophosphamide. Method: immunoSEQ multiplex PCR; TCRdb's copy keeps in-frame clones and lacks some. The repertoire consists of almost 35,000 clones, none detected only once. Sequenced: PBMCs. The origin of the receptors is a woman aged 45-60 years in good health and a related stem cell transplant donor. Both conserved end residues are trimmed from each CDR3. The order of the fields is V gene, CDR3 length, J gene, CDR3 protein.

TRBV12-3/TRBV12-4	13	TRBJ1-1	ASSLDPDRAPEAF
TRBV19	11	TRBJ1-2	ASNSYSNYGYT
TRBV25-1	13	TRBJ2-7	ASRRGDSGFYEQY
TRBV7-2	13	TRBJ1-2	ASSPSRGGPYGYT
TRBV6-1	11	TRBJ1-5	ASSLAGNQPQH
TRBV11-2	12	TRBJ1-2	ASSPQSLDYGYT
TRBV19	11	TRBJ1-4	ASSTLRTGSLF
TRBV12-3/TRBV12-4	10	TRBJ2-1	ASSSDSREQF
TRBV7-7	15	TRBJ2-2	ASSMWGLGRDTGELF
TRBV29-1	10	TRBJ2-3	SVDRYTDTQY
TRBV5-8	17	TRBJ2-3	ASSTIRAGDVRGIDTQY
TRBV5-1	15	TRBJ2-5	ASARVSGIGGEETQY
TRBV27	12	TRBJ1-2	ASSFSRRGQGYT
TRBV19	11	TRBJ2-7	ASSSGQGAEQY
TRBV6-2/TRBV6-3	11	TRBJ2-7	ASGRGSWYEQY
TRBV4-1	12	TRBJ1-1	ASRGPLRDTEAF
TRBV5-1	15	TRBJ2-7	ASSWGLAGGLAGEQY
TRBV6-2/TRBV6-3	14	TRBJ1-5	ASSSGLFHSNQPQH
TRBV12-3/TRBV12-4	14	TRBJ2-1	ASTPQGTSPYNEQF
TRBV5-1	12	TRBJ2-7	ASSPLDRDNWQY
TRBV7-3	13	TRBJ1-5	ASSLTGSGNQPQH
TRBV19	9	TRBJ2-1	ASRTSGGVF
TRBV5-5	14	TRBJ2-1	ASIPAGTGSLNEQF
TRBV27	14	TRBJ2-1	ASSSTSGESYNEQF
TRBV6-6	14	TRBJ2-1	ASSYAPRTMDNEQF
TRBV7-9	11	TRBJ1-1	ASSPQGNTEAF
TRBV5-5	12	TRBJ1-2	ASSFGTDNYGYT
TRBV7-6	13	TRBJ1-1	ASSFPGGGVAEAF
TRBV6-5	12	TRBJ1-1	ASSDTGINTEAF
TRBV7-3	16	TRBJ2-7	ASSFQRGMLAGECEQY
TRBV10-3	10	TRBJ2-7	AIRTGSYEQY
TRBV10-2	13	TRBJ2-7	ASSDPGLAPNEQY
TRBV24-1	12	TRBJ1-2	ATSEGGQIYGYT
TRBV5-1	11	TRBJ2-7	ASSFQGSGEQY
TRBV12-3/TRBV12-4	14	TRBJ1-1	ASSSNVYLLNTEAF
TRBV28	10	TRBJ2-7	ASSPRQVEQY
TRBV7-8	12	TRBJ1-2	ASSFGSGNYGYT
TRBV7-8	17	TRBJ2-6	ASSRNVLAGRSGANVLT
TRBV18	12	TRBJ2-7	ASSMGQPNYEQY
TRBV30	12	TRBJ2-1	AWSVGLRDNEQF
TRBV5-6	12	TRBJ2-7	ASSRQPTSYEQY
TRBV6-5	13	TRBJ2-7	ASSSRQRGLREQY
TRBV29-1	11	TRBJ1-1	SVGSSADTEAF
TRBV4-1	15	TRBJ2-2	ASSQETGTVNTGELF
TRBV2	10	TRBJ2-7	ASSLMGGEQY
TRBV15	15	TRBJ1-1	ATSREWGDRGNTEAF
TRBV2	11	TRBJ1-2	ASEPWGQEGYT
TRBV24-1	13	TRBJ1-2	ATSDFQGSNYGYT